The rows below give T cell receptor beta chains drawn from one sample of a study of blood T cell repertoires in COVID-19. Some clones are missing from TCRdb's copy, which holds only in-frame ones; the method was immunoSEQ multiplex PCR. The sample carries 150,000 to 200,000 clones, 88% recorded once. Sequencing was done on a sample of peripheral blood. These receptors came from a human donor in a cohort sampled during active COVID-19. The conserved cysteine and the conserved F or W are not part of the CDR3 here.

TRBJ2-2	TRBV19	10	ASSQGARELF
TRBJ2-3	TRBV4-1	13	ASSQEPTSSDTQY
TRBJ1-6	TRBV9	12	ASSVGRDYSPLH
TRBJ2-3	TRBV2	13	ASSGGQGAADTQY
TRBJ2-4	TRBV4-3	13	ASSQDRGGWNIQY
TRBJ2-6	TRBV4-1	14	ASTPWAAPGANVLT
TRBJ2-1	TRBV30	10	AWNPLGAEQF
TRBJ1-6	TRBV5-1	13	ASSFTGDYNSPLH
TRBJ1-1	TRBV29-1	11	SVAPERNTEAF
TRBJ1-1	TRBV7-9	13	ASSQSGAAFTEAF
TRBJ2-1	TRBV7-2	12	ASSQGSVRVEQF
TRBJ2-1	TRBV28	12	ASKSGTAYNEQF
TRBJ2-7	TRBV19	12	ASEPGQGAYEQY
TRBJ2-7	TRBV27	11	ASSFGRDYEQY
TRBJ2-3	TRBV5-4	11	ASSGESTDTQY
TRBJ1-2	TRBV28	12	ASRATGAGYGYT